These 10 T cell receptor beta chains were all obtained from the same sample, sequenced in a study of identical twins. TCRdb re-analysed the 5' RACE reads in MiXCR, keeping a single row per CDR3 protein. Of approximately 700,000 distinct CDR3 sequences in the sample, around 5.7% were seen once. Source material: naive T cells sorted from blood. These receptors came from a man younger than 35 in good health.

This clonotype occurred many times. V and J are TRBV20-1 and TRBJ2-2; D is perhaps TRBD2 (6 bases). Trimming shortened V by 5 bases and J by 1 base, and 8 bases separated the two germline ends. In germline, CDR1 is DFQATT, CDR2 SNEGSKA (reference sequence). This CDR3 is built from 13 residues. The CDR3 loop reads CSAPGRNTGELFF. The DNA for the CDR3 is TGCAGTGCTCCCGGGAGGAACACCGGGGAGCTGTTTTTT.

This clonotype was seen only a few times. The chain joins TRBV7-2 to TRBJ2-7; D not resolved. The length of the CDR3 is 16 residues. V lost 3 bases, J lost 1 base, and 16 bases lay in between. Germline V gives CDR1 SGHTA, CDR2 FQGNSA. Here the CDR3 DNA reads TGTGCCAGCAGCTTGGAGTCTCGGCCAAGGTCCTACGAGCAGTACTTC. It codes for CASSLESRPRSYEQYF.

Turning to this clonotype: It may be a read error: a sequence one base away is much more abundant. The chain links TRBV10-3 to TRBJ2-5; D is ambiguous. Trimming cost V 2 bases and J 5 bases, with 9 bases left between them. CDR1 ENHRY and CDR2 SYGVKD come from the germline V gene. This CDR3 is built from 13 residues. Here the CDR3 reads CAISEVAAETQYF. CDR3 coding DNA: TGTGCCATCAGTGAGGTGGCCGCGGAGACCCAGTACTTC.

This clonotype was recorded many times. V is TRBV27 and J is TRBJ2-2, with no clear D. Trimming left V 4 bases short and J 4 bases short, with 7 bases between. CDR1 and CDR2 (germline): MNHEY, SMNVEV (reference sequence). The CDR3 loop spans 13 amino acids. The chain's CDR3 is CASSWASTGELFF. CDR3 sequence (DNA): TGTGCCAGCAGTTGGGCTAGCACCGGGGAGCTGTTTTTT.

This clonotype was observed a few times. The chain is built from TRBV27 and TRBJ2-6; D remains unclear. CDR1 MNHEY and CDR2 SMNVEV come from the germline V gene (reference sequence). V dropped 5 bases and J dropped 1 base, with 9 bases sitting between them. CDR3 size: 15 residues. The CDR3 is CASSGVGSGANVLTF. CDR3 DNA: TGTGCCAGCAGTGGAGTGGGTTCTGGGGCCAACGTCCTGACTTTC.

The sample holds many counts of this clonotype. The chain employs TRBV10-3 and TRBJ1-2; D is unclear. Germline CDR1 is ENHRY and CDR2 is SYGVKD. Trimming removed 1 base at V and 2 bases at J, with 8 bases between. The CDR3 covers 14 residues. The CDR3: CAISELVGNYGYTF. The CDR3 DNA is TGTGCCATCAGTGAGTTGGTAGGGAACTATGGCTACACCTTC.

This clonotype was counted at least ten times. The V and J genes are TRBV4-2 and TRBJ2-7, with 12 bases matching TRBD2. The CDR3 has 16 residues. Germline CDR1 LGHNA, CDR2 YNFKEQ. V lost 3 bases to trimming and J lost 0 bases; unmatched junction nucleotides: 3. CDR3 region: CASSQEGLAGSYEQYF. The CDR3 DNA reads TGTGCCAGCAGCCAGGAGGGACTAGCGGGCTCCTACGAGCAGTACTTC.

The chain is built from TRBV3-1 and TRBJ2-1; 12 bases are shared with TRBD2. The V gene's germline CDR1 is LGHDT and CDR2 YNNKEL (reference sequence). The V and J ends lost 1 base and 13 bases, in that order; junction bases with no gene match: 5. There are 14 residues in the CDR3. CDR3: CASSQVLAGGSQFF. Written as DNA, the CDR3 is TGTGCCAGCAGCCAAGTACTAGCGGGAGGTTCTCAGTTCTTC.

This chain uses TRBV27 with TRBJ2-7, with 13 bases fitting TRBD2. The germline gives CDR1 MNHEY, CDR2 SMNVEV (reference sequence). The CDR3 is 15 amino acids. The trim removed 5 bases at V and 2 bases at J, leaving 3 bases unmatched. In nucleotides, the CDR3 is TGTGCCAGCAGTGTTACTAGCGGGAGGGCCTACGAGCAGTACTTC. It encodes CASSVTSGRAYEQYF.

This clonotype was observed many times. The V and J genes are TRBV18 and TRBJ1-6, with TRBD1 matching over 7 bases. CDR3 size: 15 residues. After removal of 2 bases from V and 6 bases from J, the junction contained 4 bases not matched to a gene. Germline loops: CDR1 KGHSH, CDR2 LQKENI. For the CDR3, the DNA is TGTGCCAGCTCACCAAATCAGGGGGGTAATTCACCCCTCCACTTT. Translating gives CASSPNQGGNSPLHF.